The rows below give T cell receptor beta chains drawn from one sample of a study of T cells in Graves' hyperthyroidism and ophthalmopathy. TCRdb re-analysed the multiplex PCR reads in MiXCR, keeping a single row per CDR3 protein. Counted here are fewer than 650,000 distinct CDR3 sequences, about 15% occurring once; the ten biggest clones make up approximately 5.7%. Sequenced sample: blood. These receptors were taken from a woman in her twenties or thirties with Graves' hyperthyroidism that later progressed to Graves' ophthalmopathy. CDR3s include the opening cysteine and the closing phenylalanine or tryptophan. D genes are given only for firm matches. Clone sizes are given selectively: once, few, many, or a class where the clone is expanded.

TRBV6-1	TRBJ1-1	.	15	.	CASNGGGDFSTEAFF	TGTGCCAGCAATGGAGGGGGGGATTTTAGCACTGAAGCTTTCTTT
TRBV2	TRBJ2-5	.	15	many	CASSGRGQYQETQYF	TGTGCCAGCAGTGGCAGGGGCCAATATCAAGAGACCCAGTACTTC
TRBV9	TRBJ2-1	.	13	.	CASSVGPVHEQFF	TGTGCCAGCAGCGTCGGCCCCGTGCATGAGCAGTTCTTC
TRBV5-6	TRBJ2-7	.	13	many	CASSFVEPYEQYF	TGTGCCAGCAGCTTCGTGGAACCGTACGAGCAGTACTTC
TRBV11-2	TRBJ2-7	TRBD1	15	many	CASSSYRDRDYEQYF	TGTGCCAGCAGCTCATACCGGGACAGAGACTACGAGCAGTACTTC
TRBV11-2	TRBJ2-7	.	14	many	CASSLVSGSLEQYF	TGTGCCAGCAGCTTAGTCTCTGGGTCACTCGAGCAGTACTTC
TRBV11-3	TRBJ1-2	TRBD1	15	many	CASREWDSSADGYTF	TGTGCCAGCAGAGAATGGGACAGCTCTGCGGATGGCTACACCTTC
TRBV3-1	TRBJ1-2	.	13	many	CASSRSLGDGYTF	TGTGCCAGCAGCCGAAGTTTAGGGGATGGCTACACCTTC
TRBV19	TRBJ2-1	TRBD2	15	few	CASTGREAPYGEQFF	TGTGCCAGTACGGGACGGGAGGCCCCCTACGGTGAGCAGTTCTTC
TRBV10-3	TRBJ1-2	.	12	few	CAIRPGGRGYTF	TGTGCCATCAGACCGGGGGGCCGGGGCTACACCTTC
TRBV18	TRBJ1-5	.	15	.	CASSPTGRKNQPQHF	TGTGCCAGCTCACCGACGGGACGGAAGAATCAGCCCCAGCATTTT
TRBV30	TRBJ1-2	.	16	many	CAWSVSRILVNYGYTF	TGTGCCTGGAGTGTATCGAGGATTCTCGTAAACTATGGCTACACCTTC
TRBV20-1	TRBJ1-2	.	15	many	CSASPSDRSNYGYTF	TGCAGTGCTAGCCCCTCGGACAGATCTAACTATGGCTACACCTTC
TRBV6-2/TRBV6-3	TRBJ2-5	TRBD2	14	many	CASRLAGNQETQYF	TGTGCCAGCAGATTAGCGGGAAACCAAGAGACCCAGTACTTC
TRBV19	TRBJ1-2	.	13	few	CASSTGVGYGYTF	TGTGCCAGTAGTACAGGGGTGGGCTATGGCTACACCTTC
TRBV11-1	TRBJ2-7	.	14	many	CASSLRTASYEQYF	TGTGCCAGCAGCTTAAGGACGGCCTCCTACGAGCAGTACTTC
TRBV2	TRBJ1-3	.	12	many	CASSEGGNTIYF	TGTGCCAGCAGTGAGGGTGGAAACACCATATATTTT
TRBV7-2	TRBJ2-2	.	14	few	CASRPSASTGELFF	TGTGCCAGCAGACCAAGCGCTAGCACCGGGGAGCTGTTTTTT
TRBV7-2	TRBJ2-1	TRBD2	16	many	CASSLASLAGVNEQFF	TGTGCCAGCAGCTTAGCGTCGCTAGCGGGAGTCAATGAGCAGTTCTTC
TRBV7-2	TRBJ2-1	.	13	many	CASSLLGTNEQFF	TGTGCCAGCAGCTTATTAGGGACCAATGAGCAGTTCTTC
TRBV3-1	TRBJ2-1	.	13	many	CASSQEGNNEQFF	TGTGCCAGCAGCCAAGAGGGGAACAATGAGCAGTTCTTC
TRBV19	TRBJ1-1	TRBD1	15	few	CASSLQGALGTEAFF	TGTGCCAGTAGCTTACAGGGGGCGCTCGGGACTGAAGCTTTCTTT
TRBV11-2	TRBJ2-7	.	11	once	CASSGAGGQYF	TGTGCCAGCAGCGGGGCTGGGGGGCAGTACTTC
TRBV28	TRBJ2-1	.	15	many	CASSLWASSYNEQFF	TGTGCCAGCAGTTTATGGGCGAGCTCCTACAATGAGCAGTTCTTC
TRBV29-1	TRBJ1-2	TRBD1	14	many	CSVVKQGEEKVYTF	TGCAGCGTTGTAAAGCAGGGGGAGGAAAAGGTCTACACCTTC
TRBV4-3	TRBJ2-3	TRBD1	15	.	CASSQDRTGADTQYF	TGCGCCAGCAGCCAAGATAGGACAGGGGCAGATACGCAGTATTTT
TRBV28	TRBJ1-1	.	12	many	CACQLQNTEAFF	TGTGCCTGCCAATTACAGAACACTGAAGCTTTCTTT
TRBV7-9	TRBJ1-2	.	13	few	CASSAPGKYGYTF	TGTGCCAGCAGTGCCCCAGGAAAGTATGGCTACACCTTC
TRBV20-1	TRBJ1-5	.	14	.	CSARDPTDSQPQHF	TGCAGTGCTAGAGATCCCACGGACTCCCAGCCCCAGCATTTT
TRBV27	TRBJ1-1	.	12	many	CASSLLGSEAFF	TGTGCCAGCAGTTTATTGGGGTCAGAAGCTTTCTTT
TRBV15	TRBJ2-3	.	13	.	CATREGGTDTQYF	TGTGCCACGCGAGAGGGAGGCACAGATACGCAGTATTTT
TRBV11-2	TRBJ1-4	.	16	many	CASSLSGLLGGEKLFF	TGTGCCAGCAGCTTGTCAGGACTGCTAGGTGGTGAAAAACTGTTTTTT
TRBV20-1	TRBJ1-1	.	15	many	CSAREVRDSSAEAFF	TGCAGTGCTAGAGAAGTTCGGGATTCGAGTGCTGAAGCTTTCTTT
TRBV30	TRBJ2-3	TRBD2	11	.	CAWIAGGVPYF	TGTGCCTGGATTGCGGGGGGGGTGCCGTATTTT
TRBV29-1	TRBJ1-2	TRBD1	13	many	CSVGGTERSGYTF	TGCAGCGTTGGTGGGACAGAAAGGTCTGGCTACACCTTC
TRBV28	TRBJ1-1	.	12	many	CASSFPGIEAFF	TGTGCCAGCAGTTTTCCAGGGATTGAAGCTTTCTTT
TRBV5-5	TRBJ2-7	TRBD1	14	.	CASSLETGWFEQYF	TGTGCCAGCAGCTTGGAGACAGGGTGGTTCGAGCAGTACTTC
TRBV11-3	TRBJ2-7	TRBD1	16	.	CASSLDPGQGAYEQYF	TGTGCCAGCAGCTTAGATCCGGGACAGGGGGCTTACGAGCAGTACTTC
TRBV12-3/TRBV12-4	TRBJ2-5	.	15	few	CASTPARTEVGTQYF	TGTGCCAGCACCCCAGCAAGGACAGAGGTGGGGACCCAGTACTTC
TRBV20-1	TRBJ1-2	.	13	many	CSASFGSGYGYTF	TGCAGTGCTAGCTTTGGGAGTGGGTATGGCTACACCTTC